The 13 T cell receptor beta chains listed next were all sequenced from one sample in a study of T cell repertoires in cytomegalovirus infection. These receptors have no known antigen. TCRdb passed the reads through MiXCR, listing each CDR3 protein once. The sample yields 900,000 to 950,000 distinct CDR3 sequences, around 32% seen once. Sequencing used cultured CD8+ T cells from PBMCs, obtained from culture after CMV antigen stimulation. The receptor set was obtained from a human donor in good health (CMV status not recorded). Some clones in this sample may be carry-over from other donors' samples.

This chain uses TRBV19 with TRBJ1-5; possible D gene TRBD1, 6 bases. The CDR3 has 14 residues. CDR1 LNHDA and CDR2 SQIVND come from the germline V gene (reference sequence). V lost 4 bases to trimming and J lost 5 bases, with 12 bases between them. CDR3 sequence (DNA): TGTGCCAGTAGTAGGACAGATAACCATCAGCCCCAGCATTTT. The encoded protein is CASSRTDNHQPQHF. The full variable domain, with the rest looked up from reference TRBV19 and TRBJ1-5, is DGGITQSPKYLFRKEGQNVTLSCEQNLNHDAMYWYRQDPGQGLRLIYYSQIVNDFQKGDIAEGYSVSREKKESFPLTVTSAQKNPTAFYLCASSRTDNHQPQHFGDGTRLSIL.

V gene TRBV27 combines with J gene TRBJ2-3, with TRBD2 matching 11 bases. Trimming cost V 3 bases and J 4 bases; bases outside gene matches: 6. The germline CDR1 and CDR2 sequences are MNHEY and SMNVEV (reference sequence). There are 16 residues in the CDR3. The chain's CDR3 is CASSFLAGGPADTQYF. CDR3 nucleotides: TGTGCCAGCAGTTTTTTAGCGGGGGGGCCTGCAGATACGCAGTATTTT.

This chain connects TRBV3-1 to TRBJ2-7; the match to TRBD1 covers 8 bases. The V and J ends lost 4 bases and 4 bases, in that order; junction bases with no gene match: 9. CDR3 length equals 15 residues. Germline V lookup: CDR1 LGHDT, CDR2 YNNKEL (reference sequence). CDR3 sequence (DNA): TGTGCCAGCAGCCCGCTACAGGGGGGTGGATACGAGCAGTACTTC. It translates to CASSPLQGGGYEQYF.

The rearrangement joins TRBV29-1 to TRBJ2-7; 7 bases align to TRBD2. Trimming cost V 6 bases and J 1 base; bases outside gene matches: 3. The germline CDR1 and CDR2 sequences are SQVTM and ANQGSEA. CDR3 length: 12 residues. This chain's CDR3 is CSVAGKSYEQYF. CDR3 bases: TGCAGCGTAGCGGGGAAGTCCTACGAGCAGTACTTC.

This clonotype was counted between two and nine times. The chain links TRBV6-5 to TRBJ2-5, with TRBD2 matching over 11 bases. Trimming at V came to 2 bases and at J to 1 base, leaving 6 bases not matched to a gene. The CDR3 runs to 17 residues. Germline V gene data show CDR1 as MNHEY and CDR2 as SVGAGI. The DNA for the CDR3 is TGTGCCAGCAGTTACGTTACTAGCGGGGGCATCCAAGAGACCCAGTACTTC. This gives the protein CASSYVTSGGIQETQYF.

The rearrangement links TRBV6-5 to TRBJ1-2; D remains unclear. Per the germline V gene, CDR1 is MNHEY and CDR2 is SVGAGI. CDR3 size: 16 residues. The germline V and J ends were trimmed by 4 bases and 4 bases, with 19 bases remaining between them. CDR3 nucleotide sequence: TGTGCCAGCAGTTTCGTAACCTCCGGAGTCCCCTATGGCTACACCTTC. This sequence encodes CASSFVTSGVPYGYTF.

V usage is TRBV15 and J usage is TRBJ1-2; D is unresolved. V was shortened by 3 bases and J by 4 bases, with 15 bases between the two germline ends. The germline V gene has CDR1 LNHNV and CDR2 YYDKDF (reference sequence). CDR3 length equals 15 residues. CDR3 region: CATSSFRQTIYGYTF. As DNA, the CDR3 is TGTGCCACCAGCAGCTTCCGGCAGACAATCTATGGCTACACCTTC.

The V call is TRBV6-2 or TRBV6-3, the J call TRBJ2-7; no reliable D call. Per the germline V gene, CDR1 is MNHEY and CDR2 is SVGEGT. Deletions cut 0 bases from V and 0 bases from J, with 15 bases between. CDR3 size: 17 residues. The CDR3 sequence is CASSYSPGQPISYEQYV. CDR3 in DNA: TGTGCCAGCAGTTACTCCCCTGGTCAGCCTATCTCCTACGAGCAGTACGTC.

This clonotype was recorded many times. The chain recombines TRBV7-6 with TRBJ2-5; 10 positions agree with TRBD2. The CDR3 extends over 15 amino acids. J lost 3 bases, V lost 3 bases, and 4 bases had no gene match. Germline V gene sequence: CDR1 SGHVS, CDR2 FNYEAQ. CDR3 nucleotide sequence: TGTGCCAGCAGCTTTCGGACTAGCGGAAAAGAGACCCAGTACTTC. It codes for CASSFRTSGKETQYF.

This clonotype was recorded many times. The V and J genes are TRBV28 and TRBJ2-1; 10 bases are shared with TRBD1. The CDR3 spans 14 residues. Unmatched junction bases numbered 8, after V lost 7 bases and J lost 8 bases. Germline CDR1 is MDHEN and CDR2 is SYDVKM. The CDR3 sequence is CASKGTGVFDEQFF. For the CDR3, the DNA is TGTGCCAGCAAAGGGACAGGGGTTTTTGATGAGCAGTTCTTC.

This clonotype was seen only a few times. The chain couples TRBV11-3 to TRBJ2-7; 9 bases map to TRBD2. CDR1 is SGHNT, CDR2 YENEEA, per germline. Trimming removed 5 bases from V and 6 bases from J; junction bases left unmatched: 11. This CDR3 has 15 amino acids. In DNA, the CDR3 is TGTGCCAGCAGCCCGCGGGGGGGGACTGTCGGCGAGCAGTACTTC. This sequence encodes CASSPRGGTVGEQYF. The variable domain in full, with the rest retrieved from reference TRBV11-3 and TRBJ2-7, is EAGVVQSPRYKIIEKKQPVAFWCNPISGHNTLYWYLQNLGQGPELLIRYENEEAVDDSQLPKDRFSAERLKGVDSTLKIQPAELGDSAVYLCASSPRGGTVGEQYFGPGTRLTVT.

The V call is TRBV6-2 or TRBV6-3, the J call TRBJ2-2, with TRBD1 as a possible D gene (5 bases). V gave up 5 bases and J gave up 1 base, with 8 bases separating them. The CDR3 spans 14 residues. From germline, CDR1 is MNHEY and CDR2 SVGEGT. The CDR3 spells CASSKDMNTGELFF. The CDR3 DNA reads as TGTGCCAGCAGTAAGGACATGAACACCGGGGAGCTGTTTTTT.

The V call is TRBV7-2, the J call TRBJ2-1, with D tentatively TRBD1 or TRBD2 (5 bases each). Germline V gene data show CDR1 as SGHTA and CDR2 as FQGNSA. Trimming left V 1 base short and J 7 bases short, with 14 bases between. The CDR3 loop spans 15 amino acids. The CDR3 bases are TGTGCCAGCAGCTTAGGCTACGGGGACGGGAATGAGCAGTTCTTC. It is translated as CASSLGYGDGNEQFF.